The 23 T cell receptor beta chains listed next were all sequenced from one sample in a study of blood T cell repertoires in COVID-19. TCRdb's copy holds only in-frame clones and misses some; the assay was immunoSEQ multiplex PCR. In the table there are under 250,000 clones, about nine tenths of which are singletons. The sequenced material came from peripheral blood. The source is a man over 45 with COVID-19, enrolled during active disease.

The chain is built from TRBV19 and TRBJ2-1; 9 bases agree with TRBD2. The CDR3 consists of 18 residues. The germline gives CDR1 LNHDA, CDR2 SQIVND (reference sequence). V dropped 5 bases and J dropped 7; count of bases not matched to a gene: 18. This CDR3 reads CASSADLFSGSYGNEQFF. In DNA, the CDR3 is TGTGCCAGTAGTGCCGACCTCTTTAGCGGGAGTTATGGGAATGAGCAGTTCTTC. The entire variable domain, with the rest obtained from reference TRBV19 and TRBJ2-1, is as follows: DGGITQSPKYLFRKEGQNVTLSCEQNLNHDAMYWYRQDPGQGLRLIYYSQIVNDFQKGDIAEGYSVSREKKESFPLTVTSAQKNPTAFYLCASSADLFSGSYGNEQFFGPGTRLTVL.

The V call is TRBV7-2, the J call TRBJ1-2; TRBD1 matches at 8 bases. The ends lost 2 bases at V and 7 bases at J; junction bases unmatched: 6. CDR1 is SGHTA and CDR2 is FQGNSA in the germline V gene. The CDR3 contains 14 residues. The CDR3 DNA sequence: TGTGCCAGCAGCTTACCCCAGGGGGCGCCTGGCTACACCTTC. Translating it yields CASSLPQGAPGYTF.

The chain carries TRBV18 and TRBJ1-3; TRBD1 might be the D (5 bases). V was pared by 3 bases and J by 4 bases, with 13 bases between. This CDR3 contains 15 residues. Germline lookup yields CDR1 KGHSH and CDR2 LQKENI. The CDR3 nucleotides read TGTGCCAGCTCACCGGACGGACATCAGGGAAACACCATATATTTT. Translated, it gives CASSPDGHQGNTIYF.

The chain uses TRBV5-3 and TRBJ1-1, with a possible D match to TRBD1 (5 bases). TRBV5-3 is an ORF, with its function uncertain. The V and J ends lost 1 base and 2 bases respectively, with 12 bases between them. The CDR3 runs 15 residues. The CDR3 reads CARSLWLQGNTEAFF. The CDR3 nucleotides are TGTGCCAGAAGCTTGTGGCTTCAGGGCAACACTGAAGCTTTCTTT.

This chain links TRBV4-1 with TRBJ1-5, with 12 bases identical to TRBD1. Trimming cost V 3 bases and J 6 bases; bases outside gene matches: 3. Germline V gene data show CDR1 as MGHRA and CDR2 as YSYEKL. This CDR3 comprises 15 residues. CDR3 in amino acids: CASSQGQGASQPQHF. CDR3 bases: TGCGCCAGCAGCCAGGGACAGGGGGCGAGTCAGCCCCAGCATTTT.

This sequence joins TRBV29-1 and TRBJ2-2, with D possibly TRBD2 on 6 matching bases. Germline V gives CDR1 SQVTM, CDR2 ANQGSEA. The CDR3 runs 12 residues. V was pared by 4 bases and J by 3 bases, with 6 bases between. For the CDR3, the DNA is TGCAGCGTTGGGAGGGACACCGGGGAGCTGTTTTTT. Translation gives CSVGRDTGELFF.

This clone appeared a single time. The chain has TRBV7-3 and TRBJ2-3, with D perhaps TRBD2 (6 bases). V shed 5 bases and J shed 3 bases, with 27 bases lying between them. The CDR3 length is 19 residues. From germline, CDR1 is SGHTA and CDR2 FQGTGA. This chain's CDR3 is CASSLVKGLQSGTTDTQYF. The CDR3 DNA sequence: TGTGCCAGCAGCCTAGTGAAGGGACTCCAATCGGGCACTACAGATACGCAGTATTTT. Filled out from reference TRBV7-3 and TRBJ2-3, the complete variable domain reads GAGVSQTPSNKVTEKGKYVELRCDPISGHTALYWYRQSLGQGPEFLIYFQGTGAADDSGLPNDRFFAVRPEGSVSTLKIQRTERGDSAVYLCASSLVKGLQSGTTDTQYFGPGTRLTVL.

This clone was seen a single time. The J gene is TRBJ2-5, the V gene TRBV6-6; possibly TRBD2 for D (6 bases). Germline V gives CDR1 MNHNY, CDR2 SVGAGI (reference sequence). Trimming removed 6 bases from V and 1 base from J, with 15 bases in between. This CDR3 has 15 amino acids. CDR3 protein: CASSRGGRFQETQYF. CDR3 sequence (DNA): TGTGCCAGCAGCCGAGGAGGGAGGTTCCAAGAGACCCAGTACTTC.

The CDR3 reads CASSLTGQSGETQYF. As DNA, the CDR3 is TGCGCCAGCAGCTTGACAGGCCAAAGCGGGGAGACCCAGTACTTC. The rearrangement joins TRBV5-1 to TRBJ2-5; D perhaps matches TRBD2 (6 bases). CDR3 size: 15 residues. Germline-derived CDR1 and CDR2 are SGHRS and YFSETQ. The germline V and J ends were trimmed by 1 base and 5 bases, with 15 bases remaining between them.

This clone was detected only once. V gene TRBV5-1 combines with J gene TRBJ2-1; no definite D call. Looked up from germline, CDR1 is SGHRS and CDR2 is YFSETQ. The CDR3 has 14 residues. V dropped 0 bases and J dropped 3 bases, with 7 bases sitting between them. DNA of the CDR3: TGCGCCAGCAGCTTGGTCGCTAGCTACAATGAGCAGTTCTTC. It encodes CASSLVASYNEQFF.

The chain carries TRBV11-1 and TRBJ2-1, with 12 bases fitting TRBD1. The length of the CDR3 is 15 residues. V lost 4 bases, J lost 8 bases, and 6 bases stayed unmatched. The germline gives CDR1 SGHAT, CDR2 FQDESV (reference sequence). CDR3 amino acids: CASSSGTGGVYEQFF. Here the CDR3 DNA reads TGTGCCAGCAGCTCCGGGACAGGGGGCGTCTATGAGCAGTTCTTC.

V is TRBV19 and J is TRBJ2-7, with 8 nucleotides matching TRBD1. Germline-derived CDR1 and CDR2 are LNHDA and SQIVND (reference sequence). J was trimmed by 3 bases and V by 6 bases; bases with no gene match: 4. This CDR3 has 13 residues. CDR3 DNA: TGTGCCAGTAGCCGGGACAGGAACTACGAGCAGTACTTC. This gives the protein CASSRDRNYEQYF.

This clone turned up a few times. The chain joins TRBV19 to TRBJ2-7; the match to TRBD1 covers 9 bases. V was clipped by 6 bases and J by 1 base; unmatched bases: 7. CDR1 LNHDA and CDR2 SQIVND come from the germline V gene (reference sequence). The CDR3 covers 15 residues. CDR3 sequence (DNA): TGTGCCAGTAGACGAGGGACAGGGAGTTCCTACGAGCAGTACTTC. This encodes CASRRGTGSSYEQYF. The full variable domain, in which reference TRBV19 and TRBJ2-7 provide the parts outside the CDR3, is DGGITQSPKYLFRKEGQNVTLSCEQNLNHDAMYWYRQDPGQGLRLIYYSQIVNDFQKGDIAEGYSVSREKKESFPLTVTSAQKNPTAFYLCASRRGTGSSYEQYFGPGTRLTVT.

This chain joins TRBV18 and TRBJ2-7; 9 bases are a match to TRBD1. CDR1 is KGHSH and CDR2 is LQKENI in the germline V gene. The CDR3 loop spans 16 amino acids. The junction had 7 bases not matched to a gene; V was cut back by 2 bases and J by 2 bases. Here the CDR3 reads CASSPSVGTGTYEQYF. The CDR3 DNA sequence: TGTGCCAGCTCACCATCAGTTGGGACAGGGACCTACGAGCAGTACTTC. Supplemented by reference TRBV18 and TRBJ2-7, the full variable domain reads NAGVMQNPRHLVRRRGQEARLRCSPMKGHSHVYWYRQLPEEGLKFMVYLQKENIIDESGMPKERFSAEFPKEGPSILRIQQVVRGDSAAYFCASSPSVGTGTYEQYFGPGTRLTVT.

A single count supports this clone. The chain combines TRBV19 with TRBJ2-5; no definite D call. The germline V gene has CDR1 LNHDA and CDR2 SQIVND (reference sequence). With 5 bases removed from V and 1 base from J, the gap between germline ends came to 11 bases. CDR3 length equals 14 residues. The CDR3 reads CASSPMASQETQYF. CDR3 DNA: TGTGCCAGTAGTCCGATGGCCTCCCAAGAGACCCAGTACTTC. Supplemented by reference TRBV19 and TRBJ2-5, the full variable domain reads DGGITQSPKYLFRKEGQNVTLSCEQNLNHDAMYWYRQDPGQGLRLIYYSQIVNDFQKGDIAEGYSVSREKKESFPLTVTSAQKNPTAFYLCASSPMASQETQYFGPGTRLLVL.

The chain combines TRBV5-4 with TRBJ2-2; a weak D match, TRBD2 (6 bases). The germline V and J ends were trimmed by 3 bases and 3 bases, with 9 bases remaining between them. This CDR3 has 14 residues. CDR1 is SGHNT, CDR2 YYREEE, per germline (reference sequence). CDR3 nucleotides: TGTGCCAGCAGCTCGGGACTTTACACCGGGGAGCTGTTTTTT. Its translation: CASSSGLYTGELFF.

The V call is TRBV7-6, the J call TRBJ2-1; a weak D match, TRBD2 (5 bases). The germline V and J ends were trimmed by 1 base and 4 bases, with 17 bases remaining between them. CDR3 length: 17 amino acids. The germline gives CDR1 SGHVS, CDR2 FNYEAQ. The CDR3 nucleotides read TGTGCCAGCAGCTTAGTTGGCCGGGGAGTACAGTACAATGAGCAGTTCTTC. Encoded protein: CASSLVGRGVQYNEQFF.

The chain couples TRBV5-6 to TRBJ1-2, with D perhaps TRBD1 (5 bases). CDR1 is SGHDT and CDR2 is YYEEEE in the germline V gene. V was clipped by 0 bases and J by 5 bases, with 14 bases between them. This CDR3 contains 15 residues. Written as DNA, the CDR3 is TGTGCCAGCAGCTTGGACCACAGGAAGGCTTATGGCTACACCTTC. This encodes CASSLDHRKAYGYTF. Supplemented by reference TRBV5-6 and TRBJ1-2, the full variable domain reads DAGVTQSPTHLIKTRGQQVTLRCSPKSGHDTVSWYQQALGQGPQFIFQYYEEEERQRGNFPDRFSGHQFPNYSSELNVNALLLGDSALYLCASSLDHRKAYGYTFGSGTRLTVV.

The chain links TRBV19 to TRBJ2-7; a possible D gene is TRBD2 (6 bases). V lost 5 bases and J 6 bases, leaving 26 bases between the germline ends. The germline CDR1 and CDR2 sequences are LNHDA and SQIVND (reference sequence). The CDR3 spans 17 residues. The CDR3 DNA reads as TGTGCCAGTAGTTTCCACTCGGACGGAATCGGGGGAGTCGAGCAGTACTTC. Its translation is CASSFHSDGIGGVEQYF.

The CDR3 nucleotides are TGTGCCAGCAGTCGGGATAGTACTGAAGCTTTCTTT. It is translated as CASSRDSTEAFF. The chain is built from TRBV5-6 and TRBJ1-1; D is undetermined. The germline V gene has CDR1 SGHDT and CDR2 YYEEEE. V was pared by 5 bases and J by 5 bases, with 10 bases between. This CDR3 is 12 amino acids long.

This chain uses TRBV5-1 with TRBJ2-5, with TRBD2 matching over 7 bases. This CDR3 contains 15 residues. Trimming took 4 bases from V and 0 from J; bases not matched to a gene: 6. Germline V gene sequence: CDR1 SGHRS, CDR2 YFSETQ. The CDR3 is CASSPGGGYQETQYF. CDR3 nucleotides: TGCGCCAGCAGCCCGGGGGGAGGGTACCAAGAGACCCAGTACTTC. Complete variable domain (other parts from reference TRBV5-1 and TRBJ2-5): KAGVTQTPRYLIKTRGQQVTLSCSPISGHRSVSWYQQTPGQGLQFLFEYFSETQRNKGNFPGRFSGRQFSNSRSEMNVSTLELGDSALYLCASSPGGGYQETQYFGPGTRLLVL.

This clone was recorded at least ten times. V usage is TRBV19 and J usage is TRBJ2-2, with TRBD1 matching 10 bases. CDR1 is LNHDA, CDR2 SQIVND, per germline (reference sequence). The CDR3 covers 15 residues. Trimming took 6 bases from V and 1 from J; bases not matched to a gene: 2. The CDR3 nucleotides read TGTGCCAGTAGGGGACAGGGGATGAACACCGGGGAGCTGTTTTTT. Protein product: CASRGQGMNTGELFF. The full variable domain, with the rest looked up from reference TRBV19 and TRBJ2-2, is DGGITQSPKYLFRKEGQNVTLSCEQNLNHDAMYWYRQDPGQGLRLIYYSQIVNDFQKGDIAEGYSVSREKKESFPLTVTSAQKNPTAFYLCASRGQGMNTGELFFGEGSRLTVL.

This clone was picked up a small number of times. The J gene is TRBJ1-4, the V gene TRBV5-1; no definite D call. The V and J ends lost 3 bases and 1 base respectively, with 7 bases between them. The CDR3 runs to 14 residues. CDR1 SGHRS and CDR2 YFSETQ come from the germline V gene. CDR3 in DNA: TGCGCCAGCAGCTACAGTGAAACTAATGAAAAACTGTTTTTT. It yields the protein CASSYSETNEKLFF.